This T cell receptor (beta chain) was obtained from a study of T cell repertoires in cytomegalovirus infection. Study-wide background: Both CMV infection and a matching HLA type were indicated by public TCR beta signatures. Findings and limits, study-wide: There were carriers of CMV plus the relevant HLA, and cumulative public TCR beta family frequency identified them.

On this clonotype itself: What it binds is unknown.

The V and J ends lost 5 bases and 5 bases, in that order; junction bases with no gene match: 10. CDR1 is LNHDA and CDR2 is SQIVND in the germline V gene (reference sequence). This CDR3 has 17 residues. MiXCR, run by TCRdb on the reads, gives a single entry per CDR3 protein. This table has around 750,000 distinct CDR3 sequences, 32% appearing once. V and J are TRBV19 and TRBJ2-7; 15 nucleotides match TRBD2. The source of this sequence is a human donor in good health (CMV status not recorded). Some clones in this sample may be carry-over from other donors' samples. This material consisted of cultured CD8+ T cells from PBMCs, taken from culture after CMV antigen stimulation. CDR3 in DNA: TGTGCCAGTAGTCCCGGACTAGCGGGGGGGCTAATGGACGAGCAGTACTTC. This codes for CASSPGLAGGLMDEQYF.